The 7 T cell receptor beta chains below all came from one sample that was sequenced in a study of T cell repertoires in cytomegalovirus infection. Using its own MiXCR run on the reads, TCRdb lists one record per CDR3 protein. The data hold 65,000 to 90,000 distinct CDR3 sequences, with more than 3% observed a single time. The sample taken for sequencing was PBMCs. These receptors all come from a human donor in good health (CMV status not recorded). Some clones in this sample may be carry-over from other donors' samples.

In its sample, this clonotype is medium-sized. The chain recombines TRBV7-2 with TRBJ1-2; D might be TRBD1 (5 bases). Germline lookup yields CDR1 SGHTA and CDR2 FQGNSA. Trimming stripped 1 base from V and 6 bases from J, with 12 bases between. The CDR3 is 14 residues long. CDR3 in DNA: TGTGCCAGCAGCTTAGGTTTAGGGGAAAATGGCTACACCTTC. Amino acid sequence: CASSLGLGENGYTF.

This clonotype was recorded many times. This rearrangement joins TRBV7-2 to TRBJ2-5, with D tentatively TRBD1 (6 bases). CDR3 length equals 14 residues. V was clipped by 2 bases and J by 5 bases, with 12 bases between them. Germline V lookup: CDR1 SGHTA, CDR2 FQGNSA. The chain's CDR3 is CASSLNGDIETQYF. The CDR3, as DNA: TGTGCCAGCAGCTTAAATGGGGACATCGAGACCCAGTACTTC. Filled out from reference TRBV7-2 and TRBJ2-5, the complete variable domain reads GAGVSQSPSNKVTEKGKDVELRCDPISGHTALYWYRQSLGQGLEFLIYFQGNSAPDKSGLPSDRFSAERTGGSVSTLTIQRTQQEDSAVYLCASSLNGDIETQYFGPGTRLLVL.

The sample holds many counts of this clonotype. V usage is TRBV20-1 and J usage is TRBJ1-4, with TRBD1 matching over 7 bases. After removal of 6 bases from V and 1 base from J, the junction contained 5 bases not matched to a gene. This CDR3 is 14 amino acids long. Germline V gene lookup returns CDR1 DFQATT and CDR2 SNEGSKA (reference sequence). CDR3 protein: CSAMDRKTNEKLFF. CDR3 bases: TGCAGTGCAATGGACAGGAAAACTAATGAAAAACTGTTTTTT.

This clonotype has ten or more counts. The chain joins TRBV12-3 or TRBV12-4 to TRBJ2-1, with D maybe TRBD1 (5 bases). This CDR3 has 14 residues. Between the trimmed V and J ends, which lost 4 bases and 6 bases, there was a span of 13 bases. The CDR3 here is CASSWAGWGNEQFF. CDR3 nucleotides: TGTGCCAGCAGTTGGGCAGGGTGGGGCAATGAGCAGTTCTTC.

In its sample, this clonotype was seen many times. J is TRBJ1-5 and V is TRBV20-1, with D possibly being TRBD1 (5 bases). The CDR3 loop spans 14 amino acids. Germline assignment: CDR1 DFQATT and CDR2 SNEGSKA (reference sequence). V was shortened by 1 base and J by 4 bases, with 11 bases between the two germline ends. As DNA, the CDR3 is TGCAGTGCTAGAGCGGGACGGGTTAATCAGCCCCAGCATTTT. Its translation is CSARAGRVNQPQHF.

This clonotype occurred many times. The rearrangement links TRBV4-3 to TRBJ1-5; D unclear. This CDR3 comprises 13 residues. The germline CDR1 and CDR2 sequences are LGHNA and YSLEER. V gave up 1 base and J gave up 4 bases, with 5 bases separating them. CDR3 DNA sequence: TGCGCCAGCAGCCAAGCAGGAAATCAGCCCCAGCATTTT. Translating it yields CASSQAGNQPQHF.

The sample holds many counts of this clonotype. The J gene is TRBJ1-2, the V gene TRBV5-6, with D possibly matching TRBD1 (5 bases). This CDR3 spans 14 amino acids. V shed 4 bases and J shed 4 bases, with 14 bases lying between them. The germline V gene encodes CDR1 SGHDT and CDR2 YYEEEE. This chain's CDR3 is CASSPKRQGYGYTF. DNA for the CDR3: TGTGCCAGCAGCCCTAAACGGCAGGGCTATGGCTACACCTTC.